Here is one T cell receptor (beta chain) with its context. It has no known antigen specificity. One base away there is no much larger clone; base qualities are not given. V ends up 2 bases short and J 2 bases short, with an unmatched junction base count of 10. The germline V gene sets CDR1 to MNHEY and CDR2 to SVGEGT. Its CDR3 holds 17 amino acids, cysteine through phenylalanine. The kept DNA is CDR3 alone, 51 bases in frame from the first base. These data come from a study of T cell responses to AZD1222 COVID-19 vaccine (dated by TCRdb to the early 2020s). As for the study more broadly: TCR sequencing was performed for 230 to 250 trial participants, of whom about 200 were given two doses of AZD1222 and about 25 were given two doses of MenACWY control vaccine. Trial participants were enrolled by age into subgroups of 18-55, 56-69 and 70-plus years, and around 150, 29 and 61 TCR-sequenced participants, respectively, were included in these subgroups. The paper's findings and limits, for the study overall: Because no samples from the day 14 peak response were available, repertoires could be characterized only after the peak T cell response. Participants were mostly white British and included more females than males, and it was suggested by the authors that clonal diversity may have been underestimated. The whole spike protein was spanned by vaccine-associated CD4 TCRs, and dominant responses were seen in regions 160-218 and 743-854. In the small 56-69-year group, the increase in depth fell short of significance, most likely because of low power. After two AZD1222 doses, spike-specific TCR breadth and depth were significantly higher than at day 0 and than in MenACWY recipients. Conclusions about previously exposed vaccinees were limited because only six or seven AZD1222 recipients were SARS-CoV-2 seropositive at baseline. Nearly half of unique spike-specific TCRs reportedly recognized epitopes outside regions mutated in the B.1.351 and B.1.1.7 variants.

The CDR3 regions of human TCRbeta chains were analyzed by immunosequencing. From the authors' description of their analysis: TCRs in the repertoires were compared against a reference library of SARS-CoV-2-specific TCRs that had been generated with the MIRA antigen-specificity platform. Breadth was defined as the fraction of unique TCRs that were SARS-CoV-2-associated. Depth was defined as the fraction of total T cells that were SARS-CoV-2-associated. Using the MIRA data, every spike-specific TCR was mapped to the spike region that the TCR reacted to and assigned to either a CD4 or a CD8 class. Log10-transformed breadth and depth values were compared by one-way ANOVA with Sidak's multiple comparisons tests. The table comes from immuneACCESS by way of TCRdb, which keeps in-frame sequences with V and J called. Part of the clones is missing from these tables; in studies checked, under half for an unresolved V gene and the rest for unknown reasons. V, J and clone size derive from that table, while D and trimming were established from the DNA sequence. Here the sample has about 82,000 clones; 90% to 95% occur a single time. Roughly 3% of the sample is held by the ten biggest clonotypes.

The time point label on this specimen signifies: about 28 days (+/-7) after the second vaccine dose. AZD1222 recipients whose second dose came at about 4 weeks and those whose second dose came at about 12 weeks were combined into one group, since spike-specific TCR depth and breadth did not differ between the two schedules. Samples from vaccinated people were obtained from the UK trials COV001 and COV002, which included a single-blind randomized controlled phase 2/3 trial of AZD1222 (ChAdOx1 nCoV-19) in healthy adults. For TCRbeta chain sequencing, PBMC samples were collected from trial participants at day 0 and at day 28 after the second dose.

This TCR derives from an adult who received the AZD1222 COVID-19 vaccine. The specimen comprised peripheral blood, sampled 28 days after the second AZD1222 dose. The V and J genes are TRBV6-2 or TRBV6-3 and TRBJ2-3, with 7 bases aligning to TRBD2. The sequenced DNA is TGTGCCAGCAGTTACGGCATGGCGGGGGTGTACACAGATACGCAGTATTTT. This is translated as CASSYGMAGVYTDTQYF.